These 2 T cell receptor beta chains were sequenced from one sample in a study of cytotoxic CD8 clonotypes in ibrutinib-treated CLL (dated by TCRdb to about 2021). Libraries were prepared through the immunoSEQ multiplex PCR assay. In TCRdb, the immuneACCESS table is reduced to in-frame sequences with V and J assigned. These tables do not hold every clone; where another copy was compared, an unresolved V gene accounts for under half, and the others remain unexplained. Recorded for this sample are 14,000 or so clones; roughly 76% of them occurred a single time. The ten top clones hold 5% to 7% of the sample. The sample consisted of PBMCs, taken before ibrutinib treatment. The receptors shown here come from a human donor with chronic lymphocytic leukemia.

This chain uses TRBV7-2 with TRBJ2-1; possible D gene TRBD2, 6 bases. The CDR3 contains 16 residues. The germline V gene encodes CDR1 SGHTA and CDR2 FQGNSA. Trimming left V 5 bases short and J 6 bases short, with 20 bases between. The CDR3 region is CASSPRGTGRPNEQFF. The CDR3 DNA sequence: TGTGCCAGCAGCCCCCGGGGGACTGGGAGACCCAATGAGCAGTTCTTC.

This clone was detected a few times. The J gene is TRBJ2-7, the V gene TRBV18; TRBD1 matches 7 bases. The length of the CDR3 is 14 residues. The junction had 9 bases not matched to a gene; V was cut back by 4 bases and J by 6 bases. The germline V gene has CDR1 KGHSH and CDR2 LQKENI. The CDR3 sequence: CASSQETGHGEQYF. The CDR3 DNA reads TGTGCCAGCTCACAAGAGACAGGGCATGGCGAGCAGTACTTC. Full variable domain (missing parts from reference TRBV18 and TRBJ2-7): NAGVMQNPRHLVRRRGQEARLRCSPMKGHSHVYWYRQLPEEGLKFMVYLQKENIIDESGMPKERFSAEFPKEGPSILRIQQVVRGDSAAYFCASSQETGHGEQYFGPGTRLTVT.